The 2 T cell receptor beta chains in this list originate from one sample, sequenced in a study of blood T cell repertoires in COVID-19. The protocol was immunoSEQ multiplex PCR, while the TCRdb copy is restricted to in-frame clones and leaves out a portion. The profile shows around 150,000 clones, approximately 87% of them singletons. The sequenced material came from peripheral blood. Receptors were obtained from a woman aged 40 to 50 with acute or convalescent COVID-19.

The chain carries TRBV4-1 and TRBJ2-7; D is unclear. The CDR3 runs to 15 residues. The V gene's germline CDR1 is MGHRA and CDR2 YSYEKL. Deletions cut 4 bases from V and 1 base from J, with 14 bases between. In DNA form, the CDR3 reads TGCGCCAGCAGCCCGACGGGTCCTCCATCCTACGAGCAGTACTTC. Translation gives CASSPTGPPSYEQYF.

This rearrangement joins TRBV5-1 to TRBJ2-3, with 9 nucleotides matching TRBD1. In germline, CDR1 is SGHRS, CDR2 YFSETQ. The CDR3 spans 17 residues. With 1 base clipped from V and 2 bases from J, the junction kept 8 bases outside the gene matches. The CDR3 region is CASSLLGGTGLTDTQYF. The CDR3 region has the DNA TGCGCCAGCAGCTTGCTGGGTGGGACAGGGCTCACAGATACGCAGTATTTT.